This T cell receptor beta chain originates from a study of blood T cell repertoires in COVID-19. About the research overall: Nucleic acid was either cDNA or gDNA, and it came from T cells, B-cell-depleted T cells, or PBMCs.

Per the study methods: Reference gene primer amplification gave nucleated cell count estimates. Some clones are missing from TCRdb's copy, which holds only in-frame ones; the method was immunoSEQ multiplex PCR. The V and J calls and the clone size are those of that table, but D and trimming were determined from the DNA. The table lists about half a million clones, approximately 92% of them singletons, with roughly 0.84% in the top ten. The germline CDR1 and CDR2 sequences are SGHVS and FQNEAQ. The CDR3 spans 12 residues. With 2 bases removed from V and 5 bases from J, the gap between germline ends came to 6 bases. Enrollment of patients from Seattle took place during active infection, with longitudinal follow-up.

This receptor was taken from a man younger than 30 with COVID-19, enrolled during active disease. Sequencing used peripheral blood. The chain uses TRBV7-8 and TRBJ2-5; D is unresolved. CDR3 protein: CASSLLLETQYF. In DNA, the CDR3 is TGTGCCAGCAGCTTATTATTGGAGACCCAGTACTTC.